In this sample, the clone carrying this TCR beta chain turned up a few times. This sample stems from a study of blood T cell repertoires in COVID-19. Background on the study: Samples representing acute and convalescent COVID-19 were sourced from the United States, Italy and Spain. Sources were T cells, B-cell-depleted T cells, or PBMCs; the material itself was cDNA or gDNA.

Germline CDR1 is SGHRS and CDR2 is YFSETQ. The J segment lost 4 bases and the V segment lost 0 bases, leaving 4 bases of the junction unmatched. The CDR3 is 15 residues long. As processed by the authors: Using reference gene primer amplification, nucleated cell counts were estimated. Sequenced by immunoSEQ multiplex PCR; TCRdb stores in-frame clones only, minus some. V, J and clone size derive from that table, while D and trimming were established from the DNA sequence. Among tens of thousands of clones, about 76% were seen once, and the ten largest hold 25% to 30%. Material: peripheral blood. The source is an elderly woman with active or convalescent COVID-19. The V call is TRBV5-1, the J call TRBJ1-1, with TRBD1 matching over 9 bases. This CDR3 is CASSLGGTGPTEAFF. The DNA for the CDR3 is TGCGCCAGCAGCTTGGGTGGGACAGGGCCCACTGAAGCTTTCTTT.